This TCR beta chain was obtained from a study of T-cell reconstitution after alpha-beta-depleted transplantation in children. Notes on the study in general: Recipient T cells and thymic progenitors that survived gave rise to the high TCRbeta diversity observed at day 60 in some patients. Several hundred expanded graft clones reportedly were the source of alpha-beta T cells about two months after transplant.

The CDR3 has 17 residues. V was clipped by 6 bases and J by 4 bases, with 24 bases between them. Preparation of the TCRbeta library involved a method that used unique molecular identifiers. Using its own MiXCR run on the PCR reads, TCRdb lists one record per CDR3 protein. Of about 610,000 distinct CDR3 sequences listed, 20% to 30% are singletons. About this clonotype: The target antigen is unknown.

The TCR sequence derives from a boy in the first two years of life with Wiskott-Aldrich syndrome, due to receive a stem cell transplant. The chain joins TRBV12-3 or TRBV12-4 to TRBJ2-5; a weak D match, TRBD2 (6 bases). The specimen comprised PBMCs, sampled before TCRalphabeta/CD19-depleted stem cell transplant. CDR3 in amino acids: CASSHSLEGGFRETQYF. The CDR3 DNA reads as TGTGCCAGCAGCCATTCTTTAGAGGGAGGTTTTCGAGAGACCCAGTACTTC.